This T cell receptor beta chain derives from a study of T cells expressing NK-cell markers. Study-wide context: Most of the eight sequenced donors tested HCMV-seropositive; one tested seronegative.

CDR1 is DFQATT and CDR2 is SNEGSKA in the germline V gene (reference sequence). The CDR3 length is 13 residues. Libraries used 5'RACE template switching adding universal primer site and UMIs. No DNA is given; TCRdb re-called the 5' RACE reads and lists each CDR3 protein once. This sample's clone table lists 150,000 or so distinct CDR3 sequences. The chain employs TRBV20-1 and TRBJ1-6; with no DNA, the TCRdb D assignment of TRBD1 cannot be verified. Sequencing used blood T cells: a sorted CD56 or NKG2C T cell subset, CD4+ or CD8+ T cells, or bulk PBMC T cells (not recorded which). This receptor was identified in a woman aged 18 to 75 in good health. CDR3 residues: CSARLQGLSPLHF.